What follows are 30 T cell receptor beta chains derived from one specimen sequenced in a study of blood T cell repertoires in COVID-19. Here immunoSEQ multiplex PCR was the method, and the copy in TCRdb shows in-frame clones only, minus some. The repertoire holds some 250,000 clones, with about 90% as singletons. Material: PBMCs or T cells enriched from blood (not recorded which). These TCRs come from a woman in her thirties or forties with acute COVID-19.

The CDR3: CASRFTSNTEAFF. In DNA form, the CDR3 reads TGTGCCAGTAGGTTCACTTCGAACACTGAAGCTTTCTTT. The chain has TRBV19 and TRBJ1-1; D remains ambiguous. V lost 6 bases and J lost 1, with 9 bases in between. Germline-derived CDR1 and CDR2 are LNHDA and SQIVND (reference sequence). The CDR3 sequence is 13 residues long.

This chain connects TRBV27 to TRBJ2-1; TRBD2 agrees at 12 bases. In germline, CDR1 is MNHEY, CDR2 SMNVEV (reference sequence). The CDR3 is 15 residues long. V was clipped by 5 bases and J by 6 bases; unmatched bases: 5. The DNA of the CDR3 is TGTGCCAGCAGTGAACTAGCGGGAGGCTTCAATGAGCAGTTCTTC. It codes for CASSELAGGFNEQFF.

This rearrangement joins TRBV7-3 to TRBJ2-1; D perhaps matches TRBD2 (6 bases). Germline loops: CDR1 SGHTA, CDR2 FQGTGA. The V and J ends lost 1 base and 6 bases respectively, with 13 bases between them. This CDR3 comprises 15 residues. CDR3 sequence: CASSLMASEGNEQFF. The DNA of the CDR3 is TGTGCCAGCAGCTTAATGGCTAGCGAGGGCAATGAGCAGTTCTTC.

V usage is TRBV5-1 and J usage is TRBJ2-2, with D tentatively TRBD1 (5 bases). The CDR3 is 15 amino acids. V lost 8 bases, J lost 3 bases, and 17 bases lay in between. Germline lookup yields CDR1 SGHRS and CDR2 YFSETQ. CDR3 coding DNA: TGCGCCAGTCAATTGGGGCAGGGATACACCGGGGAGCTGTTTTTT. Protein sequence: CASQLGQGYTGELFF.

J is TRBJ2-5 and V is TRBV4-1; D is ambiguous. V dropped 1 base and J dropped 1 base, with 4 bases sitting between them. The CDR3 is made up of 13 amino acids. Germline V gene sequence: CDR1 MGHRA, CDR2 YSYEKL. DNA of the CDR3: TGCGCCAGCAGCCAAGTGAGCCAAGAGACCCAGTACTTC. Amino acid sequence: CASSQVSQETQYF.

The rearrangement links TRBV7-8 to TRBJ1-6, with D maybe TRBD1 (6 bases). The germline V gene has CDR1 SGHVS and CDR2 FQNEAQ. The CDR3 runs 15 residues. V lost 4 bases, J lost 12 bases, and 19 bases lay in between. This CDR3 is CASSWDTGEYRPLHF. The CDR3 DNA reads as TGTGCCAGCAGCTGGGACACCGGGGAGTATAGACCCCTCCACTTT.

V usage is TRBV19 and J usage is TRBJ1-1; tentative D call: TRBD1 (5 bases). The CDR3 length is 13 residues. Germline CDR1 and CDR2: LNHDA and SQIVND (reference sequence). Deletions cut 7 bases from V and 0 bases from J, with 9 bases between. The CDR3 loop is CASTTAMNTEAFF. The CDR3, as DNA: TGTGCCAGTACGACAGCTATGAACACTGAAGCTTTCTTT. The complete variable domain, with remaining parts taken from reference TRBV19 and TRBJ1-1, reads DGGITQSPKYLFRKEGQNVTLSCEQNLNHDAMYWYRQDPGQGLRLIYYSQIVNDFQKGDIAEGYSVSREKKESFPLTVTSAQKNPTAFYLCASTTAMNTEAFFGQGTRLTVV.

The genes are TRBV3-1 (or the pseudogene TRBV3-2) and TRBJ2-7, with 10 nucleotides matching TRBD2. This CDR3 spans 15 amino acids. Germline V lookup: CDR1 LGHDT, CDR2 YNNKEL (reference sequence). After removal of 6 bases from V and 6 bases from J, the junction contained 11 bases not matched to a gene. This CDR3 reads CASSQRESGRAEQYF. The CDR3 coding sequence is TGTGCCAGCAGTCAAAGGGAAAGCGGGAGGGCCGAGCAGTACTTC.

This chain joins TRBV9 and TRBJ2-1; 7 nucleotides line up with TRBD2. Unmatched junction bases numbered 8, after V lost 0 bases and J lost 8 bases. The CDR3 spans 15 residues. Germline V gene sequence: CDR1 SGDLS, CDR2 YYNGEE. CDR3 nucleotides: TGTGCCAGCAGCGTAGCGGCGGGAGCTGTCTATGAGCAGTTCTTC. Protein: CASSVAAGAVYEQFF.

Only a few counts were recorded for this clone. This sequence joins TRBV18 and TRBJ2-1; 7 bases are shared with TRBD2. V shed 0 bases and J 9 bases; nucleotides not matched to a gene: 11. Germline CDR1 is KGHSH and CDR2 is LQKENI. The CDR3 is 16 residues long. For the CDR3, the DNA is TGTGCCAGCTCACCACCAACAAGCGGGAATCGGGGTGAGCAGTTCTTC. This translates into CASSPPTSGNRGEQFF.

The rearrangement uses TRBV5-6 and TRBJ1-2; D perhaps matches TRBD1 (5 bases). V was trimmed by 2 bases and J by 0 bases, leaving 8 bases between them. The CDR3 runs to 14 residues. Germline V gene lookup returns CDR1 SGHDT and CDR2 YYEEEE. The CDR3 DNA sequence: TGTGCCAGCAGCTTCGGGGGATCTAACTATGGCTACACCTTC. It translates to CASSFGGSNYGYTF.

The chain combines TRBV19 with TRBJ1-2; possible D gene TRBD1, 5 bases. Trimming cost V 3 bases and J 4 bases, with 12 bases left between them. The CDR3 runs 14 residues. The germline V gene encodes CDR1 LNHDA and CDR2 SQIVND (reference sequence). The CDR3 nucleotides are TGTGCCAGTAGTATCCACACAGGCAGCTATGGCTACACCTTC. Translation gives CASSIHTGSYGYTF. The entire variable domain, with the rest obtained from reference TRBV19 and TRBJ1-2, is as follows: DGGITQSPKYLFRKEGQNVTLSCEQNLNHDAMYWYRQDPGQGLRLIYYSQIVNDFQKGDIAEGYSVSREKKESFPLTVTSAQKNPTAFYLCASSIHTGSYGYTFGSGTRLTVV.

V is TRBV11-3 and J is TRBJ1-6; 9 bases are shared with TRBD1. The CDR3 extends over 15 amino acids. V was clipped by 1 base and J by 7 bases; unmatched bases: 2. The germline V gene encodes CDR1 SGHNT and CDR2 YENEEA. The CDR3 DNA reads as TGTGCCAGCAGCTTAGGGGGACAGGGCAATTCACCCCTCCACTTT. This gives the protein CASSLGGQGNSPLHF.

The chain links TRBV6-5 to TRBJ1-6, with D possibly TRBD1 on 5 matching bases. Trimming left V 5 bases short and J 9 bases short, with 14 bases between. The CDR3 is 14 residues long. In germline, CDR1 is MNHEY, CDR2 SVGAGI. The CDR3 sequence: CASSRAQGFSPLHF. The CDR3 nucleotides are TGTGCCAGCAGTCGCGCCCAGGGTTTTTCACCCCTCCACTTT.

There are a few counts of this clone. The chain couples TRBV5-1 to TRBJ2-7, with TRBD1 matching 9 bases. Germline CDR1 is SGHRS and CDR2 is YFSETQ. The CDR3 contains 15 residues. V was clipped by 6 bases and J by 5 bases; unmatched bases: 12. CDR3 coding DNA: TGCGCCAGCACCTCAAAAATCGACAGGGGGAACGAGCAGTACTTC. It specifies CASTSKIDRGNEQYF.

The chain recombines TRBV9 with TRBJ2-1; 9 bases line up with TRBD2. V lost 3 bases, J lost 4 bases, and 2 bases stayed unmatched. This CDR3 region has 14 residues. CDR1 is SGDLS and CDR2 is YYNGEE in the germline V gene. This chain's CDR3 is CASSASGRYNEQFF. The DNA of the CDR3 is TGTGCCAGCAGCGCCAGCGGGAGGTACAATGAGCAGTTCTTC.

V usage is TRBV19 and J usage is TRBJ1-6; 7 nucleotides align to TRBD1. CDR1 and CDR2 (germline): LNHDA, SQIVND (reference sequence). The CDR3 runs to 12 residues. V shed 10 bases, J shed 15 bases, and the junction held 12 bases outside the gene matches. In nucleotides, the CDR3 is TGTGCCACCAAATCAGACAGGGCACGCCTCCACTTT. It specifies CATKSDRARLHF.

The CDR3 loop is CASSYSRSLGAFF. DNA of the CDR3: TGTGCCAGCAGTTACTCGAGGTCCCTTGGAGCTTTCTTT. V usage is TRBV6-5 and J usage is TRBJ1-1; no reliable D call. Deletions cut 0 bases from V and 10 bases from J, with 12 bases between. The CDR3 is made up of 13 amino acids. The germline V gene encodes CDR1 MNHEY and CDR2 SVGAGI.

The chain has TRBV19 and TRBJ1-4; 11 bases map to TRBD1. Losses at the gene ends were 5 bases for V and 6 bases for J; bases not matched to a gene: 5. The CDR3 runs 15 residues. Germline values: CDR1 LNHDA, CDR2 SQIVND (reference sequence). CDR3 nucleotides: TGTGCCAGTAGTTCAAGGGACAGGGGGTATGAAAAACTGTTTTTT. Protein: CASSSRDRGYEKLFF. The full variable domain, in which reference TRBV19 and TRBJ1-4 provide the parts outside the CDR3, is DGGITQSPKYLFRKEGQNVTLSCEQNLNHDAMYWYRQDPGQGLRLIYYSQIVNDFQKGDIAEGYSVSREKKESFPLTVTSAQKNPTAFYLCASSSRDRGYEKLFFGSGTQLSVL.

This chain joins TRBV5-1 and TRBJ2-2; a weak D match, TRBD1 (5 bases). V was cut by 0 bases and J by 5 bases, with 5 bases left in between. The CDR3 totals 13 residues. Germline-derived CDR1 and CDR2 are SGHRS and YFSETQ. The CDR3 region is CASSLEGTGELFF. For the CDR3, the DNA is TGCGCCAGCAGCTTGGAGGGGACCGGGGAGCTGTTTTTT.

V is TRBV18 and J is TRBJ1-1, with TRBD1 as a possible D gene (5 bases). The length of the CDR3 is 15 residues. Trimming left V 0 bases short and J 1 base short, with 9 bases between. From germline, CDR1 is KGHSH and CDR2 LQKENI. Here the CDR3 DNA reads TGTGCCAGCTCACCACCGTTAGGGGAGAACACTGAAGCTTTCTTT. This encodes CASSPPLGENTEAFF.

CDR3 protein: CASTAGTGPYEQYF. As DNA, the CDR3 is TGTGCCAGCACCGCCGGGACAGGGCCCTACGAGCAGTACTTC. The gene calls are TRBV9 and TRBJ2-7; 9 bases map to TRBD1. The junction had 6 bases not matched to a gene; V was cut back by 6 bases and J by 2 bases. Looked up from germline, CDR1 is SGDLS and CDR2 is YYNGEE. This CDR3 has 14 amino acids.

CDR3 nucleotides: TGCGCCAGCAGCCAAGTACTAGGCCTTTCGAACACCGGGGAGCTGTTTTTT. Protein sequence: CASSQVLGLSNTGELFF. This rearrangement joins TRBV4-1 to TRBJ2-2; the D gene is possibly TRBD2 (5 bases). In germline, CDR1 is MGHRA, CDR2 YSYEKL. With 1 base removed from V and 0 bases from J, the gap between germline ends came to 12 bases. CDR3 length: 17 amino acids.

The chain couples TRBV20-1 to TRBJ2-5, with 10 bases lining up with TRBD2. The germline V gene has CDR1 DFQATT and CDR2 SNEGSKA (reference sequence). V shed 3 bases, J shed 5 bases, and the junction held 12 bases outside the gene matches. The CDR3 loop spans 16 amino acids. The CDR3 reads CSASTSSGSLRETQYF. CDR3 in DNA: TGCAGTGCTAGTACATCTAGCGGGAGTTTACGGGAGACCCAGTACTTC.

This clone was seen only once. The DNA for the CDR3 is TGTGCCAGCAGTTTCTTAGACTCTTTTACGGCCAACGTCCTGACTTTC. Protein sequence: CASSFLDSFTANVLTF. The rearrangement uses TRBV28 and TRBJ2-6; D gene ambiguous. The germline V and J ends were trimmed by 3 bases and 6 bases, with 15 bases remaining between them. This CDR3 spans 16 amino acids. CDR1 is MDHEN and CDR2 is SYDVKM in the germline V gene.

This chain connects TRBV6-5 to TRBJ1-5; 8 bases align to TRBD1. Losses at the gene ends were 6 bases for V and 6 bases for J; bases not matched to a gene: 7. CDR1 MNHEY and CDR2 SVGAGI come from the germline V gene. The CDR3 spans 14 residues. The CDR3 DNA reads TGTGCCAGCAGAACAGGACAGGGAGGTCAGCCCCAGCATTTT. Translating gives CASRTGQGGQPQHF.

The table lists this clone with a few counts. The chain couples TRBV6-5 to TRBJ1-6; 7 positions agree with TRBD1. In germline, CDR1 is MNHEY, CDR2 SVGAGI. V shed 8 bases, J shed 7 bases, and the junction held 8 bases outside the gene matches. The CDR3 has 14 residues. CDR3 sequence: CASARDSENSPLHF. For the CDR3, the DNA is TGTGCCAGCGCAAGGGACAGCGAGAATTCACCCCTCCACTTT.

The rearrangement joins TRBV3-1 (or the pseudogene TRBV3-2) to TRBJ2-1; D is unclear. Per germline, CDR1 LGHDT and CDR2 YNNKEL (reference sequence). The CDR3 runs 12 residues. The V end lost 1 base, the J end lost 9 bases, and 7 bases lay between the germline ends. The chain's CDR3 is CASSQAVSEQFF. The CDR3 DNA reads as TGTGCCAGCAGCCAAGCTGTCAGTGAGCAGTTCTTC.

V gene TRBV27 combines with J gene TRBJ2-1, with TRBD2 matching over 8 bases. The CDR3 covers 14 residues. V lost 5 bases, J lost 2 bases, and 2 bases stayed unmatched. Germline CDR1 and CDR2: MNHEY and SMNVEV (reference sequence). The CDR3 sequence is CASSIAGPYNEQFF. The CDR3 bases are TGTGCCAGCAGTATAGCGGGGCCCTACAATGAGCAGTTCTTC.

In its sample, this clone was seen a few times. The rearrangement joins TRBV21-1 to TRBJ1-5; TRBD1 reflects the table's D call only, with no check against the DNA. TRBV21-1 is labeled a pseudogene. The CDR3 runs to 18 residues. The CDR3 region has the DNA TGTGCCAGCAGCAAAGGGACACCTCTTGGCTATAGCAATCAGCCCCAGCATTTT. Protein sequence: CASSKGTPLGYSNQPQHF.